The present T cell receptor beta chain was sequenced within a study of T cells in Graves' hyperthyroidism and ophthalmopathy. For the study at large: The blood sample was taken at first diagnosis, before treatment began. Study outcomes and limitations: Most thyroid-expanded clonotypes above 0.001 were also found in blood.

V lost 7 bases and J 2 bases, leaving 13 bases between the germline ends. The CDR3 runs 14 residues. The germline V gene has CDR1 SGHRS and CDR2 YFSETQ. This clonotype appeared many times. Its antigen remains unknown. TCR beta CDR3 regions were amplified from RNA. The study used the HTBI primer set for a first-round RT-PCR of the TCR CDR3. TCRdb called the multiplex PCR reads again in MiXCR, with one record for every CDR3 protein. The sample records around 500,000 distinct CDR3 sequences, about 16% being singletons. The sequence came from a woman aged 25-40 years with Graves' ophthalmopathy. The rearrangement links TRBV5-1 to TRBJ2-1; D is perhaps TRBD1 or TRBD2 (6 bases each). Input material: blood. For the CDR3, the DNA is TGCGCCAGCGGGGGGCGACAAGCCTACAATGAGCAGTTCTTC. It specifies CASGGRQAYNEQFF. Complete variable domain (other parts from reference TRBV5-1 and TRBJ2-1): KAGVTQTPRYLIKTRGQQVTLSCSPISGHRSVSWYQQTPGQGLQFLFEYFSETQRNKGNFPGRFSGRQFSNSRSEMNVSTLELGDSALYLCASGGRQAYNEQFFGPGTRLTVL.